This T cell receptor beta chain was found in a study of blood T cell repertoires in COVID-19 (dated by TCRdb to about 2020). Describing the broader study: Samples from collaborators originated in the United States, Italy and Spain and spanned both the acute and convalescent phases of COVID-19. The prospective study material was composed of cDNA or gDNA derived from T cells, B-cell-depleted T cells, or PBMCs. Subjects who had been exposed to COVID-19, were actively infected with it, or had recovered from it provided the deeply sampled blood TCRbeta repertoires that made up the dataset. A freely available public database, intended as a resource for researchers studying the immune response to SARS-CoV-2, is where the repertoires were released. The samples were drawn from the first 160 participants of the ongoing ImmuneRACE study and from over 950 subjects provided by 6 global collaborators. Nearly every sample came with metadata listing a de-identified subject ID, COVID-19 status, age in years and sex. Where HLA class I and class II types were available, the types were taken from metadata supplied by the sample provider, not from assay-based typing. Study-level results and caveats: The quantity of clinical and demographic metadata differed by source and by participant and was supplied without curation.

V loses 6 bases at its end and J loses 7 bases; junction bases beyond the gene matches: 8. From the germline V gene, CDR1 is ENHRY and CDR2 is SYGVKD. Taken from cysteine to phenylalanine, the CDR3 has 13 residues. Only CDR3 DNA is held: 39 bases, read in frame from base 1. TCRbeta CDR3 regions were amplified from genomic DNA using the immunoSEQ Assay, a bias-controlled multiplex PCR. Turning to the authors' computational methods: The number of nucleated cells in each sample was estimated from the amplification of reference gene primers within the assay. Sequence reads were collapsed and filtered to measure the absolute abundance of every unique TCRbeta CDR3 rearrangement. For each sample, productive Simpson clonality was calculated as the square root of Simpson's diversity index over productive rearrangements. This immuneACCESS table, as held by TCRdb, lists in-frame sequences with V and J called but not all clones. Of the missing ones, under half trace to an unresolved V gene in checked studies; the others have no known cause. The D gene and trimming were derived from the DNA, and the V and J assignments and clone size from that table. The sample profile shows roughly 100,000 clones; 87% of them were found once. Roughly 5.6% of the sample goes to the ten largest clones.

One collaborating source in Seattle enrolled patients during active infection and followed them longitudinally through the course of disease. Collaborating institutions collected whole blood in K2EDTA tubes following their own protocols. For TCRbeta analysis, collaborators shipped samples as frozen whole blood, isolated PBMCs, or DNA extracted from either of those sample types. Regarding this clone: This receptor's antigen is unknown. Base qualities were left out, and no much larger clone turns up one base away.

In this chain, TRBV10-3 is recombined with TRBJ1-1, with 7 bases aligning to TRBD1. The TCR comes from a woman between 50 and 59 years old with COVID-19, enrolled during active disease. The sample was peripheral blood. CDR3 reads: CAIRTDRADEAFF. The sequenced DNA: TGTGCCATCAGGACTGACAGGGCTGATGAAGCTTTCTTT.